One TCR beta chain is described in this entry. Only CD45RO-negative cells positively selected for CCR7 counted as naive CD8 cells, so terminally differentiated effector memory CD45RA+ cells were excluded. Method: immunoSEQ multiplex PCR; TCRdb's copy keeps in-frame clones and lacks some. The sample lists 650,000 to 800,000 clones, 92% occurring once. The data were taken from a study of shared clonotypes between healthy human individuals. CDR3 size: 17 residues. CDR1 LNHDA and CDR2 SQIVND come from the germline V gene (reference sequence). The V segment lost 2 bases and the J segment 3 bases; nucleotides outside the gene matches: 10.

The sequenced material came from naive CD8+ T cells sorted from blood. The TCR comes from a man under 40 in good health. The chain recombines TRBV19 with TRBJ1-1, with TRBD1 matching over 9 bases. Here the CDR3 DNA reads TGTGCCAGTAGTATACGGGAGGGACAGGGAGGGCACACTGAAGCTTTCTTT. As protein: CASSIREGQGGHTEAFF.